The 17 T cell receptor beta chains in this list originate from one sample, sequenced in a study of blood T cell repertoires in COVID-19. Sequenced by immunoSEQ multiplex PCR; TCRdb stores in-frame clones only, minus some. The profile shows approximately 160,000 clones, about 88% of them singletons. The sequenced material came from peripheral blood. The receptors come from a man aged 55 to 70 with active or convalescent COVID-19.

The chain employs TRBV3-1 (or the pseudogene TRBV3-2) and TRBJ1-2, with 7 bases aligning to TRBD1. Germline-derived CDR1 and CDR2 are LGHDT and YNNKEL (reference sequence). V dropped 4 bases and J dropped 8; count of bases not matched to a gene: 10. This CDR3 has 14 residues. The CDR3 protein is CASSRTDRDWGYTF. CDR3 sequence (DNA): TGTGCCAGCAGCCGAACCGACAGGGATTGGGGCTACACCTTC.

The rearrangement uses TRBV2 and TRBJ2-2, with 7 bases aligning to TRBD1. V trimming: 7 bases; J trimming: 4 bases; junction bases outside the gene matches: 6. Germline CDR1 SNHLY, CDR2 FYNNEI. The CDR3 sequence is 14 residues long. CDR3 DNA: TGTGCCAGCAATGACAGGGCGGTCACCGGGGAGCTGTTTTTT. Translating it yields CASNDRAVTGELFF.

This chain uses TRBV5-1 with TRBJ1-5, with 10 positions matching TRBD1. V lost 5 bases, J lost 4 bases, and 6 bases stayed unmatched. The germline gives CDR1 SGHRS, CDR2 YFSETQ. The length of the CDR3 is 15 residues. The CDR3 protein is CASRRTGGENQPQHF. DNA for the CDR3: TGCGCCAGCAGACGGACAGGGGGAGAAAATCAGCCCCAGCATTTT.

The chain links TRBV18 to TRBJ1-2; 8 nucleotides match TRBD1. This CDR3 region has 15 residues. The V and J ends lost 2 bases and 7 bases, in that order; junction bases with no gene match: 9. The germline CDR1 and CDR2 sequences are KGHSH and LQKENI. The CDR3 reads CASSPNDRGIGGYTF. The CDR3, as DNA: TGTGCCAGCTCACCAAATGACAGGGGAATTGGTGGCTACACCTTC.

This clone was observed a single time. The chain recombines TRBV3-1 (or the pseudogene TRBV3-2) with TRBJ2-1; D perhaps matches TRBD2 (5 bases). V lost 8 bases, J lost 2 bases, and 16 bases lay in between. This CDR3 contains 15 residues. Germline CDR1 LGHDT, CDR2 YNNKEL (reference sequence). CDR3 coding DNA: TGTGCCAGCCTACGCCGCGGGCGTCCCTACAATGAGCAGTTCTTC. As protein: CASLRRGRPYNEQFF.

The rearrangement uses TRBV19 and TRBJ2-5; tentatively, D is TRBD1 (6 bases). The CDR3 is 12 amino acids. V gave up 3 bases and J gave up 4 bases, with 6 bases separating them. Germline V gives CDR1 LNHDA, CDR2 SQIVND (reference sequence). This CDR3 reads CASSMGAETQYF. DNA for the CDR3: TGTGCCAGTAGTATGGGGGCAGAGACCCAGTACTTC.

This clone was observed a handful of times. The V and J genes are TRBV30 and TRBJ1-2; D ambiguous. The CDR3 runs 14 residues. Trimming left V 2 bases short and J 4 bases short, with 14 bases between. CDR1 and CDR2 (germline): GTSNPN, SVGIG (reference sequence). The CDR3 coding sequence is TGTGCCTGGAGTCCCAGGTCCGCAAGCTATGGCTACACCTTC. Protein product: CAWSPRSASYGYTF.

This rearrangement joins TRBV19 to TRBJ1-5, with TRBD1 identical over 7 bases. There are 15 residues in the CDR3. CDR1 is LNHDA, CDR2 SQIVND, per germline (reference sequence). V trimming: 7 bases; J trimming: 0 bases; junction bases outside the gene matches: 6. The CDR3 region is CASTSTGHSNQPQHF. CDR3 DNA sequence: TGTGCCAGTACCTCGACAGGGCATAGCAATCAGCCCCAGCATTTT.

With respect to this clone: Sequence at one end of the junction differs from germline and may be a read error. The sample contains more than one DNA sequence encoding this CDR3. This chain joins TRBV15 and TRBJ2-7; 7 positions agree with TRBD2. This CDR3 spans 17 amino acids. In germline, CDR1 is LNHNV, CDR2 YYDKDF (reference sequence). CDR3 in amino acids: CATSRDPSRERTYEQYF. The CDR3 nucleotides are TGCGCCACCAGCAGAGACCCCTCGCGGGAGCGGACCTACGAGCAGTACTTC.

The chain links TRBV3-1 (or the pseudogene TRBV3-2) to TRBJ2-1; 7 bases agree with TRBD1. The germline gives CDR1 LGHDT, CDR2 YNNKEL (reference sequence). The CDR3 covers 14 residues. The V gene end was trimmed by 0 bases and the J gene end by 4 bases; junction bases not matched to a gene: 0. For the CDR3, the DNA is TGTGCCAGCAGCCAAGAGGACAGGTACAATGAGCAGTTCTTC. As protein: CASSQEDRYNEQFF.

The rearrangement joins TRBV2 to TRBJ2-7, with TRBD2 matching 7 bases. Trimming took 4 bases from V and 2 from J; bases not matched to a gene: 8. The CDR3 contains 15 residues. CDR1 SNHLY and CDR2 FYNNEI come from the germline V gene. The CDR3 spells CASSVRASGPYEQYF. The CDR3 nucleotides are TGTGCCAGCAGTGTTCGGGCTAGCGGCCCCTACGAGCAGTACTTC.

CDR3 bases: TGTGCCAGCAGTCCGACTAGCGGGGGGGAATACAATGAGCAGTTCTTC. Protein: CASSPTSGGEYNEQFF. This sequence joins TRBV7-6 and TRBJ2-1; TRBD2 aligns across 14 bases. This CDR3 is 16 amino acids long. Trimming cost V 6 bases and J 4 bases; bases outside gene matches: 5. Germline V gene lookup returns CDR1 SGHVS and CDR2 FNYEAQ.

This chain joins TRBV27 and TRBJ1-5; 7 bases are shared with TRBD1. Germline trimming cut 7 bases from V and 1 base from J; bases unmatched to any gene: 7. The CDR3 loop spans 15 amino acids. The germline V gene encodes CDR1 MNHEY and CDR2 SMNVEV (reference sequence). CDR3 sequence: CASTKTGYSNQPQHF. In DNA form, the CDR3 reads TGTGCCAGCACCAAGACAGGGTACAGCAATCAGCCCCAGCATTTT.

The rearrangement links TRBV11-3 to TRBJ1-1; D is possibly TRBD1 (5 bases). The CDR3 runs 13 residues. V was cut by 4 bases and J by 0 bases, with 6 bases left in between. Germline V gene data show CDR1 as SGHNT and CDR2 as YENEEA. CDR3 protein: CASSSQVNTEAFF. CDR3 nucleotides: TGTGCCAGCAGCTCACAGGTGAACACTGAAGCTTTCTTT.

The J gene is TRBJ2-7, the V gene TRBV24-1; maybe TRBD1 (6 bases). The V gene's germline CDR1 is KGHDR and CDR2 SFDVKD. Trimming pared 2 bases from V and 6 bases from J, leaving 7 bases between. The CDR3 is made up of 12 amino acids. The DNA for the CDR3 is TGTGCCACCAGTGATTCAGGGGTCGAGCAGTACTTC. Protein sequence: CATSDSGVEQYF.

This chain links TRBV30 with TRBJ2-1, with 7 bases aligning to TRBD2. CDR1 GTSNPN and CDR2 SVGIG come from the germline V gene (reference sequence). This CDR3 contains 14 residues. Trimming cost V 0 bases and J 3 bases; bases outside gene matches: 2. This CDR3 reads CAWSVLALYNEQFF. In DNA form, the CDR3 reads TGTGCCTGGAGTGTACTAGCGCTCTACAATGAGCAGTTCTTC.

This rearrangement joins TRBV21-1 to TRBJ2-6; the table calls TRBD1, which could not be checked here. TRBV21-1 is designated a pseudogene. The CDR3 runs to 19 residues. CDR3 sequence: CASSAGGGTGVSGANVLTF. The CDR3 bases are TGTGCCAGCAGCGCAGGTGGCGGGACAGGCGTCTCTGGGGCCAACGTCCTGACTTTC.